Listed below are T cell receptor beta chains from one sample, sequenced in a study of regulatory T cells in long-lasting Graves disease. TCRdb called the multiplex PCR reads again in MiXCR, with one record for every CDR3 protein. Of 350,000 to 500,000 distinct CDR3 sequences listed, roughly 15% are singletons. This sample was shared with a second study, whose subject was T cells in Graves' hyperthyroidism and ophthalmopathy.

The sample in question was peripheral blood mononuclear cells (PBMCs), obtained at new diagnosis, from a patient treated with antithyroid drugs. These receptors were obtained from a woman in her 50s with Graves disease. Both conserved end residues are part of each CDR3. D genes are given only for firm matches. Only some rows state a clone size, as once, few, many or a class for expanded clones.

V	D	size	J	CDR3	DNA
TRBV20-1	NA	NA	TRBJ2-5	CSASAPQWYQETQYF	TGCAGTGCTTCCGCCCCTCAGTGGTACCAAGAGACCCAGTACTTC
TRBV6-5	NA	NA	TRBJ2-1	CASSYRTGPYNEQFF	TGTGCCAGCAGTTACCGCACCGGGCCCTACAATGAGCAGTTCTTC
TRBV7-8	TRBD2	many	TRBJ2-3	CASSPFGGGGTDTQYF	TGTGCCAGCAGCCCATTTGGGGGGGGAGGCACAGATACGCAGTATTTT
TRBV10-2	TRBD1	few	TRBJ2-7	CASYWGQGLDEQYF	TGCGCCAGCTATTGGGGACAGGGGTTGGACGAGCAGTACTTC
TRBV28	NA	many	TRBJ2-1	CASRQGGPGSYNEQFF	TGTGCCAGCAGGCAAGGGGGGCCCGGCTCCTACAATGAGCAGTTCTTC
TRBV19	NA	NA	TRBJ2-7	CASSIARTSYEQYF	TGTGCCAGTAGTATAGCCAGGACCTCCTACGAGCAGTACTTC
TRBV7-3	TRBD1	few	TRBJ2-1	CASSSIGDRQFF	TGTGCCAGCAGCTCGATCGGGGACAGACAGTTCTTC
TRBV19	TRBD2	many	TRBJ2-1	CASSIDGGTSLSSYNEQFF	TGTGCCAGTAGTATAGATGGCGGGACTAGCTTAAGCTCCTACAATGAGCAGTTCTTC
TRBV7-3	TRBD2	many	TRBJ2-2	CASSSGLDGTGELFF	TGTGCCAGCAGCTCGGGACTAGACGGCACCGGGGAGCTGTTTTTT
TRBV20-1	NA	NA	TRBJ1-2	CSARAGQGNYGYTF	TGCAGTGCTAGGGCGGGACAAGGGAACTATGGCTACACCTTC
TRBV5-1	NA	many	TRBJ1-1	CASSPGIGSNTEAFF	TGCGCCAGCAGCCCGGGGATTGGGTCAAACACTGAAGCTTTCTTT
TRBV5-1	NA	NA	TRBJ1-3	CASSFGTLGNTIYF	TGCGCCAGCAGCTTTGGGACACTTGGAAACACCATATATTTT
TRBV6-1	TRBD2	few	TRBJ2-2	CASSDRDYLTGELFF	TGTGCCAGCAGTGACCGGGACTATCTCACCGGGGAGCTGTTTTTT
TRBV28	TRBD1	many	TRBJ2-5	CASSLPDRGQETQYF	TGTGCCAGCAGTTTACCGGACAGGGGCCAAGAGACCCAGTACTTC
TRBV11-3	NA	many	TRBJ2-1	CASSSRGGVSYNEQFF	TGTGCCAGCAGCTCCCGAGGGGGGGTATCCTACAATGAGCAGTTCTTC
TRBV2	NA	few	TRBJ1-2	CASSPASDKGYGYTF	TGTGCCAGCAGCCCCGCCTCCGACAAGGGGTATGGCTACACCTTC
TRBV5-1	TRBD1	few	TRBJ2-3	CASSDGTGYFDTQYF	TGCGCCAGCAGCGACGGGACAGGGTATTTTGATACGCAGTATTTT
TRBV12-3/TRBV12-4	TRBD1	many	TRBJ1-5	CASSHWETGGYSNQPQHF	TGTGCCAGCAGCCATTGGGAGACAGGGGGATATAGCAATCAGCCCCAGCATTTT
TRBV19	NA	few	TRBJ2-4	CASSLTGVAKNIQYF	TGTGCCAGTAGTTTAACAGGAGTAGCCAAAAACATTCAGTACTTC
TRBV2	NA	many	TRBJ1-1	CASSDLENTEAFF	TGTGCCAGCAGTGATTTGGAGAACACTGAAGCTTTCTTT
TRBV28	NA	NA	TRBJ2-5	CASSSGKETQYF	TGTGCCAGCAGTTCGGGGAAAGAGACCCAGTACTTC
TRBV6-1	NA	NA	TRBJ1-6	CATNPLREGGGDSPLHF	TGTGCCACCAACCCCCTTCGCGAAGGGGGAGGGGATTCACCCCTCCACTTT
TRBV4-1	NA	NA	TRBJ2-7	CASSLSDSRDEQYF	TGCGCCAGCAGCCTTTCGGACAGTCGAGACGAGCAGTACTTC
TRBV28	NA	few	TRBJ1-2	CASSLDGVMDGYTF	TGTGCCAGCAGTTTAGATGGGGTGATGGATGGCTACACCTTC
TRBV5-1	NA	many	TRBJ2-2	CASSLEPGRSTGELFF	TGCGCCAGCAGCTTGGAGCCGGGGCGGTCTACCGGGGAGCTGTTTTTT
TRBV28	NA	many	TRBJ2-7	CASNRRRSYEQYF	TGTGCCAGCAATCGGCGGCGCTCCTACGAGCAGTACTTC
TRBV7-9	NA	NA	TRBJ2-3	CASRPRGLSSSDTQYF	TGTGCCAGCAGGCCCCGCGGACTCTCGTCCTCAGATACGCAGTATTTT
TRBV9	TRBD2	NA	TRBJ2-5	CASSVGGGRAGTQYF	TGTGCCAGCAGCGTAGGGGGCGGGAGGGCTGGGACCCAGTACTTC
TRBV5-5	NA	many	TRBJ1-4	CASSPLPGKDEKLFF	TGTGCCAGCAGCCCATTGCCAGGGAAGGATGAAAAACTGTTTTTT
TRBV5-5	TRBD2	many	TRBJ2-1	CASSLTSGRIVEQFF	TGTGCCAGCAGCTTGACTAGCGGGAGGATAGTTGAGCAGTTCTTC
TRBV30	TRBD1	NA	TRBJ1-5	CAGTGGFGNQPQHF	TGTGCCGGGACAGGGGGCTTCGGCAATCAGCCCCAGCATTTT
TRBV5-6	TRBD2	many	TRBJ2-1	CASSKLLAGGSNEQFF	TGTGCCAGCAGCAAGCTACTAGCGGGAGGTTCGAATGAGCAGTTCTTC
TRBV5-1	NA	NA	TRBJ2-7	CASNRGLVDDYEQYF	TGCGCCAGCAACAGGGGACTAGTTGACGACTACGAGCAGTACTTC
TRBV7-2	TRBD1	NA	TRBJ1-5	CASSLADRGQPQHF	TGTGCCAGCAGCTTAGCGGACAGGGGGCAGCCCCAGCATTTT
TRBV6-1	NA	few	TRBJ2-7	CASSGGHSFYEQYF	TGTGCCAGCAGTGGGGGACACTCATTCTACGAGCAGTACTTC
TRBV7-8	TRBD2	many	TRBJ2-1	CASSLHGGSGLNEQFF	TGTGCCAGCAGCTTACACGGCGGGAGCGGGCTCAATGAGCAGTTCTTC
TRBV3-1	TRBD1	many	TRBJ2-7	CASSHRDRGDEQYF	TGTGCCAGCAGCCACCGGGACAGGGGCGACGAGCAGTACTTC
TRBV7-9	TRBD2	NA	TRBJ2-3	CASSLSGAGGRWDTQYF	TGTGCCAGCAGCTTATCGGGTGCGGGAGGGAGGTGGGATACGCAGTATTTT
TRBV19	NA	few	TRBJ1-6	CASSIGGSPLHF	TGTGCCAGTAGTATAGGTGGTTCACCCCTCCATTTT
TRBV11-2	NA	many	TRBJ2-7	CASSPRQFAYEQYF	TGTGCCAGCAGCCCTCGACAGTTTGCCTACGAGCAGTACTTC
TRBV11-2	TRBD1	many	TRBJ2-7	CASSLIWGQGAFHEQYF	TGTGCCAGCAGCTTAATTTGGGGACAGGGGGCTTTCCACGAGCAGTACTTC
TRBV29-1	TRBD2	NA	TRBJ2-3	CSVQKGTSGTLDTQYF	TGCAGCGTACAGAAGGGGACTAGCGGGACGTTGGATACGCAGTATTTT
TRBV14	NA	many	TRBJ2-1	CASSQDRVFGTYNEQFF	TGTGCCAGCAGCCAAGATAGGGTCTTCGGTACCTACAATGAGCAGTTCTTC
TRBV28	NA	many	TRBJ2-7	CASSSPGRGTHEQYF	TGTGCCAGCAGTTCTCCGGGACGGGGAACCCACGAGCAGTACTTC
TRBV14	TRBD2	NA	TRBJ2-1	CASSQGSGRPYNEQFF	TGTGCCAGCAGCCAAGGGTCCGGGAGGCCATACAATGAGCAGTTCTTC
TRBV3-1	TRBD1	few	TRBJ2-7	CASSLPRTPGQGSYYEQYF	TGTGCCAGCAGCCTACCACGCACCCCGGGACAGGGGTCTTACTACGAGCAGTACTTC
TRBV5-1	NA	NA	TRBJ2-3	CASSFTRDTQYF	TGCGCCAGCAGCTTCACGAGAGATACGCAGTATTTT
TRBV28	TRBD2	many	TRBJ2-1	CASTPGLAGDEQFF	TGTGCCAGCACCCCGGGACTAGCGGGAGATGAGCAGTTCTTC
TRBV28	TRBD2	NA	TRBJ2-7	CASSLRSGLAYTEQYF	TGTGCCAGCAGTTTACGATCTGGACTAGCGTACACCGAGCAGTACTTC
TRBV5-1	NA	many	TRBJ2-7	CASRVLGRDEQYF	TGCGCCAGCAGGGTTCTTGGCCGGGACGAGCAGTACTTC
TRBV2	NA	many	TRBJ2-1	CASKGPLVNEQFF	TGTGCCAGCAAGGGGCCCCTGGTGAATGAGCAGTTCTTC
TRBV4-1	NA	NA	TRBJ2-1	CASSQDLTSYNEQFF	TGCGCCAGCAGCCAAGATCTGACTAGTTACAATGAGCAGTTCTTC